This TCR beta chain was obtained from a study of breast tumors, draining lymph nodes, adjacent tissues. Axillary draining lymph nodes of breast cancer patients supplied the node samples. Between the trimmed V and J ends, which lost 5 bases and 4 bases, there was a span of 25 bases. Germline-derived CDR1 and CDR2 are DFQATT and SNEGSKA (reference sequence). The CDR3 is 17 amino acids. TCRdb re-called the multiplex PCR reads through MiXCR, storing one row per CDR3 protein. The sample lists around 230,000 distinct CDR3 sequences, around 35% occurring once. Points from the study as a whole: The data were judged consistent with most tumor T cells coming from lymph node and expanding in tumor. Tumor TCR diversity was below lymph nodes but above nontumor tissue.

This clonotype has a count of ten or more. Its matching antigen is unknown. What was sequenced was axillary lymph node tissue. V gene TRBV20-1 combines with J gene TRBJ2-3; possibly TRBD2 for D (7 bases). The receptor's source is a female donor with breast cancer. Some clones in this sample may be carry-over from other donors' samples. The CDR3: CSAHGEGGAHVADTQYF. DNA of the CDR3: TGCAGTGCTCACGGGGAGGGGGGGGCACATGTGGCAGATACGCAGTATTTT.